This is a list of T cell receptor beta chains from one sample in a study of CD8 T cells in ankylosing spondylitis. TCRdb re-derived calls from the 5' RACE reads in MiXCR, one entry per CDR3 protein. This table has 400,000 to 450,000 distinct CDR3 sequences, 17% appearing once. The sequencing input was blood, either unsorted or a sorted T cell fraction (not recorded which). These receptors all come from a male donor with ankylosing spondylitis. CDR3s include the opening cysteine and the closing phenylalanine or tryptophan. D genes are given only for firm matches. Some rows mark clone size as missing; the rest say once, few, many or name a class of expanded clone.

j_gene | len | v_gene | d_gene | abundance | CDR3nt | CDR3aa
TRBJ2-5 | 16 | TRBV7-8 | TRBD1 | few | TGTGCCAGCAGCTTACAATCCAGGGGGCTCGGGGAGACCCAGTACTTC | CASSLQSRGLGETQYF
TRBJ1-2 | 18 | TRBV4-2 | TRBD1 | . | TGTGCCAGCAGCCTCCGGGACAGGGGTGGAGTTGGGAACTATGGCTACACCTTC | CASSLRDRGGVGNYGYTF
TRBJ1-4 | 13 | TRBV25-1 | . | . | TGTGCCAGCAGTGAGTGGGGGGATGAAAAACTGTTTTTT | CASSEWGDEKLFF
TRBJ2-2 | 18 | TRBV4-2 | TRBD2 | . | TGTGCCAGCAGCCAAGAGGCAGCGGGAGGGCTTAACACCGGGGAGCTGTTTTTT | CASSQEAAGGLNTGELFF
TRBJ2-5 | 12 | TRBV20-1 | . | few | TGCAGTGCTCCAGAACCCTCTCAGACCCAGTACTTC | CSAPEPSQTQYF
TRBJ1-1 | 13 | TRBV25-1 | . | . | TGTGCCAGCAGTGAATATCACTCCACTGAAGCTTTCTTT | CASSEYHSTEAFF
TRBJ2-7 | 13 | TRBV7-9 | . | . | TGTGCCAGCAGCTTAGAAGTCCCGTCAGAGCAGTACTTC | CASSLEVPSEQYF
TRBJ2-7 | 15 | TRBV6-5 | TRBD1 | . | TGTGCCGGCAGTTACAAGGGGGCTGAAGCCTACGAGCAGTACTTC | CAGSYKGAEAYEQYF
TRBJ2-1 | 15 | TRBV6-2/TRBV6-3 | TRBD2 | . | TGTGCCAGCAGCGATGGACTAGCGGGAAACAATGAGCAGTTCTTC | CASSDGLAGNNEQFF
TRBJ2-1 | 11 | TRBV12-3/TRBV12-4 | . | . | TGTGCCAGCAGTTTAACCAGGGGGCAGTTCTTC | CASSLTRGQFF
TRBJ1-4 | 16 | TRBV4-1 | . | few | TGCGCCAGCAGCCAGCCCTGGGGCAGTCCTAATGAAAAACTGTTTTTT | CASSQPWGSPNEKLFF
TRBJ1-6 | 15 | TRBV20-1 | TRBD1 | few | TGCAGTGCAGGGACAGGGGGATCCTATAATTCACCCCTCCACTTT | CSAGTGGSYNSPLHF
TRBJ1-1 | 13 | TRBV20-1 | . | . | TGCAGTGCTTACAGGGACATGAACACTGAAGCTTTCTTT | CSAYRDMNTEAFF
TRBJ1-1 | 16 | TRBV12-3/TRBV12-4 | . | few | TGTGCCAGCAGAATAAGTCATAGGACAGTGAACACTGAAGCTTTCTTT | CASRISHRTVNTEAFF
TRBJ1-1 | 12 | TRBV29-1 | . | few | TGCAGCGTTGAAGACCAGTACACTGAAGCTTTCTTT | CSVEDQYTEAFF
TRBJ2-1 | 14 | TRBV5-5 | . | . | TGTGCCAGCAGCTTGGGTAGGTCCGATAATGAGCAGTTCTTC | CASSLGRSDNEQFF
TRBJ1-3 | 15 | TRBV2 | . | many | TGTGCCAGCAGGAGGACCCAGGGTACAGGAAACACCATATATTTT | CASRRTQGTGNTIYF
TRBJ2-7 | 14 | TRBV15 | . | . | TGTGCCACCAGCAGAGGACAAGCCCCCTACGAGCAGTACTTC | CATSRGQAPYEQYF
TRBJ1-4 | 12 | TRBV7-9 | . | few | TGTGCCAGCAGCGGTCAGGGCGAAAAACTGTTTTTT | CASSGQGEKLFF
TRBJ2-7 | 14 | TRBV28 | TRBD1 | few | TGTGCCAGCAGTTTTCTGGGACAGTCCTACGAGCAGTACTTC | CASSFLGQSYEQYF
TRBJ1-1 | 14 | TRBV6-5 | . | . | TGTGCCAGCAGTTTCGGACGGGGGAACACTGAAGCTTTCTTT | CASSFGRGNTEAFF
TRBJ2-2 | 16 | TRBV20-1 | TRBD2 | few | TGCAGTGCAACCCGGGGAGTAGCGGGGAACACCGGGGAGCTGTTTTTT | CSATRGVAGNTGELFF
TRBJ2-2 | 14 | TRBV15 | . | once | TGTGCCACCTCCGGACAGATGAACACCGGGGAGCTGTTTTTT | CATSGQMNTGELFF
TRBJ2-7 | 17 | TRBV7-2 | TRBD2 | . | TGTGCCAGCAGCTTCCCAGCGGGAGGGCCTACCCCTCTCGAGCAGTACTTC | CASSFPAGGPTPLEQYF
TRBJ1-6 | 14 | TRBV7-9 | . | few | TGTGCCAGCAGCTTATACGCCCTCGAATCACCCCTCCACTTT | CASSLYALESPLHF
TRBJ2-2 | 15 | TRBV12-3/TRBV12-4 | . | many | TGTGCCAGCAGGTCAAAGGGATCGAACACCGGGGAGCTGTTTTTT | CASRSKGSNTGELFF
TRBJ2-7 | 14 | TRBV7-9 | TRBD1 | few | TGTGCCAGTGCGTTCCGGGACAGGGTCTACGAGCAGTACTTC | CASAFRDRVYEQYF
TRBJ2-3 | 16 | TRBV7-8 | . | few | TGTGCCAGCAGCTTAGTCCCGGCAGGCAGCACAGATACGCAGTATTTT | CASSLVPAGSTDTQYF
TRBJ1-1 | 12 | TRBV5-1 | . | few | TGCGCCAGCAGTCAGGACCGCGGTGAAGCTTTCTTT | CASSQDRGEAFF
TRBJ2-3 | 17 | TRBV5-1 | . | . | TGCGCCAGCAGCTTGGATCGGGCCAGGGCCAGCACAGATACGCAGTATTTT | CASSLDRARASTDTQYF
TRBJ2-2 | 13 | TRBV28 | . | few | TGTCCCAGCAGTTTACGGAACACCGGGGAGCTGTTTTTT | CPSSLRNTGELFF
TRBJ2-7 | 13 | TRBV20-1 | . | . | TGCAGTGCTAGTGGCGCCGTACCCTACGAGCAGTACTTC | CSASGAVPYEQYF
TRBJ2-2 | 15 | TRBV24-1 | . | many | TGTGCCACCAGTGATTTGCGCAGGGACACCGGGGAGCTGTTTTTT | CATSDLRRDTGELFF
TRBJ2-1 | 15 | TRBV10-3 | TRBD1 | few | TGTGCCATCAGTGAGTCCAGGGGGTCCTACAATGAGCAGTTCTTC | CAISESRGSYNEQFF
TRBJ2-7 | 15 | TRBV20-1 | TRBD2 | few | TGCAGTGCTAGCGGGACTAGCGGGATCTCCTACGAGCAGTACTTC | CSASGTSGISYEQYF
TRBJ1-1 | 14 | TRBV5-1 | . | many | TGCGCCAGCGCCCGGGGGGGCGTGAACACTGAAGCTTTCTTT | CASARGGVNTEAFF
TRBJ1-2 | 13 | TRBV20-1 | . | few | TGCAGTGCTTCTACCGCTACAGGGTCGGGCTACACCTTC | CSASTATGSGYTF
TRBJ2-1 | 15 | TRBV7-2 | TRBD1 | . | TGTGCCAGCAGCTTACTACCAGGGGGAGTAAATGAGCAGTTCTTC | CASSLLPGGVNEQFF
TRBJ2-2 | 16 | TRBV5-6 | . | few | TGTGCCAGCAGCGGGGGGTGGGGCCGGAACACCGGGGAGCTGTTTTTT | CASSGGWGRNTGELFF
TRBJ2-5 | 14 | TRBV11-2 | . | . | TGTGCCAGCACCAAGGGTAGCCTCGGGGAGACCCAGTACTTC | CASTKGSLGETQYF
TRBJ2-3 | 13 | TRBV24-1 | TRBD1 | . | TGTGCCACCAGTCAGGGGGCTGTAGATACGCAGTATTTT | CATSQGAVDTQYF
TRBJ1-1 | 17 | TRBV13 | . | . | TGTGCCAGCAGCCCTAGCGCGGTACACGGCATGAACACTGAAGCTTTCTTT | CASSPSAVHGMNTEAFF
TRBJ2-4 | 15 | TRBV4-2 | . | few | TGTGCCAGCAGCCAAGATTACGGGTCGGGAAACATTCAGTACTTC | CASSQDYGSGNIQYF